This T cell receptor (beta chain) was identified in a study of regulatory T cells in long-lasting Graves disease. Relying on iRepertoire HTBI primers and Arm-PCR of CDR3 regions, the team built TCR beta libraries. TCRdb fed the multiplex PCR reads into MiXCR, producing one record per CDR3 protein. Of 530,000 or so distinct CDR3 sequences in the sample, 15% to 20% were seen once. CDR3 length equals 11 residues. Per germline, CDR1 SGHAT and CDR2 FQNNGV. Trimming pared 6 bases from V and 6 bases from J, leaving 7 bases between. Time point noted: newly diagnosed GD, antithyroid drugs for less than 3 months. The TCR library was made from RNA extracted from PBMCs. This clonotype appeared a few times. The antigen is not known. General study findings and limits: The researchers studied only peripheral blood, not thyroid tissue.

The same data also contributed to another study, on T cells in Graves' hyperthyroidism and ophthalmopathy. That work contributes: First-round RT-PCR with HTBI primers amplified the TCR CDR3 region. The authors' 13 V-J model separated ophthalmopathy from stable hyperthyroidism.

The V and J genes are TRBV11-2 and TRBJ2-3; D uncertain. The input for sequencing was peripheral blood mononuclear cells (PBMCs), taken at new diagnosis, from a patient treated with antithyroid drugs. This TCR derives from a man between 18 and 29 years old with Graves disease. The CDR3 bases are TGTGCCAGCAGTTCTTTGGATACGCAGTATTTT. Its translation is CASSSLDTQYF.